This T cell receptor beta chain was identified in a study of liver allograft versus peripheral blood T cells. Study-level information: Comparative analysis was performed on T cell receptor repertoires from transplanted livers and from recipients' peripheral blood. Study observations and caveats: Intragraft T cell receptor repertoires of liver allografts were reportedly distinct from those in peripheral blood.

One entry per CDR3 protein results from TCRdb running MiXCR on the reads. The sample shows thousands of distinct CDR3 sequences, over 15% of them seen only once. This clonotype was seen only a few times. Its antigen is still unknown. The ends were cut back, 6 bases at V and 6 bases at J, with 17 bases in the middle. The CDR3 loop spans 13 amino acids. The V gene's germline CDR1 is DFQATT and CDR2 SNEGSKA (reference sequence). The receptor comes from a human patient who had a liver transplant. The T cells may come from the graft donor. This chain links TRBV20-1 with TRBJ1-1; the D is unclear. The CDR3 nucleotides are TGCAGTGCCCTAGAGATCGGAATACCTGAAGCTTTCTTT. This encodes CSALEIGIPEAFF.